The 14 T cell receptor beta chains in this list originate from one sample, sequenced in a study of esophageal squamous cell carcinoma under preoperative chemotherapy. As to time point: after preoperative PTX-NDP chemotherapy. One entry per CDR3 protein results from TCRdb running MiXCR on the PCR reads. In the table there are about 18,000 distinct CDR3 sequences, roughly 50% of which are singletons. This material was collected from a patient given preoperative chemotherapy. These TCRs come from a human donor with esophageal squamous cell carcinoma. The donor label of this sample is uncertain.

This clonotype came up many times. The chain is built from TRBV6-1 and TRBJ2-1; 7 positions agree with TRBD2. V was clipped by 1 base and J by 13 bases; unmatched bases: 10. Germline lookup yields CDR1 MNHNS and CDR2 SASEGT. The CDR3 runs to 14 residues. CDR3 DNA sequence: TGTGCCAGCAGTGAAGGGACTAGTTCGGAGACCCAGTTCTTC. It translates to CASSEGTSSETQFF.

This clonotype has a single count. The chain has TRBV11-3 and TRBJ2-5; 7 bases align to TRBD1. Near its end, the DNA agrees better with TRBJ2-7, so the J call may be wrong. Germline values: CDR1 SGHNT, CDR2 YENEEA. The CDR3 has 13 residues. CDR3 DNA: TGTGCCAGCAGCCAGGGACAGTCCTACGAGCAGTACTTC. It encodes CASSQGQSYEQYF.

The V call is TRBV12-3 or TRBV12-4, the J call TRBJ2-5; maybe TRBD2 (6 bases). The closer fit of TRBJ2-7 to the DNA end suggests the J call may be wrong. The CDR3 covers 15 residues. DNA of the CDR3: TGTGCCAGCAGTACCCTCGGTCGGGGGACCATCGAGCAGTACTTC. Translated, it gives CASSTLGRGTIEQYF.

The rearrangement links TRBV12-3 or TRBV12-4 to TRBJ2-1; TRBD2 matches 7 bases. Trimming took 8 bases from V and 5 from J; bases not matched to a gene: 15. The CDR3 contains 16 residues. CDR3 sequence: CASLPPSSGSNNEQFF. CDR3 sequence (DNA): TGTGCCAGCCTTCCCCCCTCTAGCGGAAGTAACAATGAGCAGTTCTTC.

This clonotype appeared once. The CDR3 DNA reads as TGTGCCTGGAGCGGGACTAGCGGGTATCACGGCGGGGAGCTGTTTTTT. As protein: CAWSGTSGYHGGELFF. The chain carries TRBV30 and TRBJ2-2; 12 positions agree with TRBD2. Germline V gives CDR1 GTSNPN, CDR2 SVGIG (reference sequence). The length of the CDR3 is 16 residues. With V trimmed by 3 bases and J by 7 bases, 9 bases remained unmatched.

The V gene is TRBV7-7, the J gene TRBJ2-3; 7 bases match TRBD1. Germline-derived CDR1 and CDR2 are SSHAT and FNYEAQ (reference sequence). This CDR3 comprises 14 residues. V gave up 6 bases and J gave up 14 bases; unmatched junction bases: 17. The CDR3 coding sequence is TGTGCCAGCAGAAAGGACAGGAACACAGGGGCGCTGTATTTT. Its translation: CASRKDRNTGALYF.

The CDR3 sequence: CASRTVRGRETQFF. CDR3 DNA sequence: TGTGCCAGCAGGACAGTGAGGGGTCGGGAGACCCAGTTCTTC. The V and J genes are TRBV6-1 and TRBJ2-1, with D tentatively TRBD2 (6 bases). CDR1 MNHNS and CDR2 SASEGT come from the germline V gene. Trimming cost V 6 bases and J 13 bases, with 22 bases left between them. CDR3 length: 14 residues.

The V call is TRBV5-4, the J call TRBJ2-3, with TRBD2 as a possible D gene (5 bases). V shed 4 bases and J shed 3 bases, with 15 bases lying between them. The CDR3 spans 15 residues. Germline V CDR1 and CDR2: SGHNT, YYREEE (reference sequence). CDR3 protein: CASSPPGRLTDTQYF. The CDR3 DNA reads as TGTGCCAGCAGCCCACCGGGAAGGTTAACAGATACGCAGTATTTT.

Regarding this clonotype: The junction and the germline gene differ at one end; a read error may be behind it. The chain combines TRBV7-7 with TRBJ2-5; D not resolved. In germline, CDR1 is SSHAT, CDR2 FNYEAQ (reference sequence). The CDR3 is 15 residues long. CDR3: CASSSDATRGGTQYF. The CDR3 bases are TGTGCTAGCAGCTCGGATGCTACGCGCGGTGGGACCCAGTACTTC.

This clonotype was seen only once. The chain couples TRBV7-9 to TRBJ2-1, with TRBD2 as a possible D gene (6 bases). The J call is uncertain, as TRBJ2-7 better fits the DNA end. The CDR3 is 14 residues long. The germline CDR1 and CDR2 sequences are SEHNR and FQNEAQ (reference sequence). This CDR3 reads CASSPPGELYEQYF. As DNA, the CDR3 is TGTGCCAGCAGCCCTCCGGGGGAACTCTACGAGCAGTACTTC.

About this clonotype: The CDR3 ends on some other residue instead of the conserved phenylalanine or tryptophan, so this is likely a read error. The V gene is TRBV7-2, the J gene TRBJ2-1, with D maybe TRBD1 (6 bases). V was pared by 2 bases and J by 8 bases, with 13 bases between. This CDR3 spans 14 amino acids. CDR1 and CDR2 (germline): SGHTA, FQGNSA. As DNA, the CDR3 is TGTGCCAGCAGCTTATCAGGGGTTTTGCATGAGCAGTTCTCC. Translated, it gives CASSLSGVLHEQFS.

This clonotype was counted many times. The J gene is TRBJ2-1, the V gene TRBV7-7, with 14 positions matching TRBD2. Germline trimming cut 5 bases from V and 5 bases from J; bases unmatched to any gene: 8. The CDR3 runs 17 residues. Germline loops: CDR1 SSHAT, CDR2 FNYEAQ (reference sequence). The CDR3 coding sequence is TGTGCCAGCAGCCGGGCGACTAGCGGGAGGGTCCACAATGAGCAGTTCTTC. This translates into CASSRATSGRVHNEQFF. Looking up the rest from reference TRBV7-7 and TRBJ2-1 gives the full variable domain: GAGVSQSPRYKVTKRGQDVTLRCDPISSHATLYWYQQALGQGPEFLTYFNYEAQPDKSGLPSDRFSAERPEGSISTLTIQRTEQRDSAMYRCASSRATSGRVHNEQFFGPGTRLTVL.

This clonotype was seen only a few times. The chain combines TRBV25-1 with TRBJ2-5; 10 nucleotides align to TRBD1. The J call is in doubt because the DNA end fits TRBJ2-7 better. The CDR3 loop spans 14 amino acids. In germline, CDR1 is MGHDK, CDR2 SYGVNS. The CDR3 region has the DNA TGTGCCAGCAGTGGTCGGACAGGGGGCTACGAGCAGTACTTC. Translating it yields CASSGRTGGYEQYF.

This clonotype was observed a few times. The chain has TRBV7-3 and TRBJ2-2, with D possibly matching TRBD2 (6 bases). Trimming removed 4 bases from V and 5 bases from J, with 11 bases in between. The CDR3 extends over 14 amino acids. Germline assignment: CDR1 SGHTA and CDR2 FQGTGA. The CDR3 loop is CASSSLAGTGELFF. CDR3 sequence (DNA): TGTGCCAGCAGCTCACTCGCGGGAACCGGGGAGCTGTTTTTT.